These T cell receptor beta chains were read from a single sample in a study of T cells in Graves' hyperthyroidism and ophthalmopathy. Each CDR3 protein is one row after TCRdb ran MiXCR on the multiplex PCR reads. The table lists 92,000 or so distinct CDR3 sequences, under 65% of them singletons. The material sequenced was blood. These receptors all stem from a middle-aged woman with Graves' hyperthyroidism. The CDR3 runs from the conserved cysteine through the conserved F or W. Fields, in order: V gene, CDR3 length, clone size, J gene, D gene, CDR3 protein, CDR3 DNA. The D gene is left open where the match is weak. Expanded clones are given a class, and other clones once, few, many or no size at all.

v_call: TRBV20-1
cdr3_length: 14
clone_size: NA
j_call: TRBJ2-7
d_call: NA
cdr3_aa: CSASQGRNPYEQYF
cdr3_nt: TGCAGTGCTAGTCAGGGAAGGAACCCCTACGAGCAGTACTTC

v_call: TRBV6-1
cdr3_length: 13
clone_size: many
j_call: TRBJ1-5
d_call: NA
cdr3_aa: CASSDRYNQPQHF
cdr3_nt: TGTGCCAGCAGTGACAGGTATAATCAGCCCCAGCATTTT

v_call: TRBV2
cdr3_length: 14
clone_size: NA
j_call: TRBJ1-1
d_call: NA
cdr3_aa: CASSDGGVGTEAFF
cdr3_nt: TGTGCCAGCAGTGACGGAGGGGTCGGGACTGAAGCTTTCTTT

v_call: TRBV9
cdr3_length: 11
clone_size: NA
j_call: TRBJ2-5
d_call: TRBD2
cdr3_aa: CASGLARPQYF
cdr3_nt: TGTGCTAGTGGACTAGCGAGACCTCAGTACTTC

v_call: TRBV7-9
cdr3_length: 15
clone_size: NA
j_call: TRBJ2-2
d_call: TRBD2
cdr3_aa: CASSLIAGVSGELFF
cdr3_nt: TGTGCCAGCAGCCTTATAGCGGGGGTATCTGGGGAGCTGTTTTTT

v_call: TRBV7-8
cdr3_length: 13
clone_size: many
j_call: TRBJ2-3
d_call: NA
cdr3_aa: CASSLVQIHTQYF
cdr3_nt: TGTGCCAGCAGCTTAGTGCAGATTCATACGCAGTATTTT

v_call: TRBV29-1
cdr3_length: 12
clone_size: many
j_call: TRBJ1-5
d_call: NA
cdr3_aa: CSVVTGNQPQHF
cdr3_nt: TGCAGCGTTGTTACGGGCAATCAGCCCCAGCATTTT

v_call: TRBV7-9
cdr3_length: 15
clone_size: NA
j_call: TRBJ1-2
d_call: TRBD1
cdr3_aa: CASSSRTGEDHGYTF
cdr3_nt: TGTGCCAGCAGCTCCAGGACAGGGGAGGATCATGGCTACACCTTC

v_call: TRBV7-9
cdr3_length: 14
clone_size: NA
j_call: TRBJ1-1
d_call: NA
cdr3_aa: CASSPRWPGQKAFF
cdr3_nt: TGTGCCAGCTCACCACGATGGCCCGGACAGAAAGCTTTCTTT

v_call: TRBV2
cdr3_length: 15
clone_size: NA
j_call: TRBJ1-5
d_call: TRBD1
cdr3_aa: CASRAGTGPNQPQHF
cdr3_nt: TGTGCCAGCAGAGCCGGGACAGGGCCAAATCAGCCCCAGCATTTT

v_call: TRBV11-2
cdr3_length: 15
clone_size: once
j_call: TRBJ2-7
d_call: TRBD2
cdr3_aa: CAGSTRTSGAYEQYF
cdr3_nt: TGTGCCGGCAGCACGCGGACTAGCGGGGCCTACGAGCAATACTTC

v_call: TRBV6-5
cdr3_length: 14
clone_size: many
j_call: TRBJ2-5
d_call: NA
cdr3_aa: CASGHPSPQETQYF
cdr3_nt: TGTGCCAGCGGTCACCCTAGTCCTCAAGAGACCCAGTACTTC

v_call: TRBV5-1
cdr3_length: 15
clone_size: few
j_call: TRBJ1-5
d_call: TRBD1
cdr3_aa: CASRIGTGNIQPQHF
cdr3_nt: TGCGCCAGCAGGATCGGGACAGGGAACATTCAGCCCCAGCATTTT